Following are 24 T cell receptor beta chains from one sample sequenced in a study of tumor-infiltrating lymphocytes in primary liver carcinoma. Total RNA amounting to roughly 450 ng was the source from which TCR beta cDNA was made with a constant-region primer. Slightly modified ARM-PCR served as the procedure for the TCR beta libraries. These libraries came from three rounds of nested multiplex PCR. Each of the first two PCR rounds ran roughly 9 cycles with TRBV1-TRBV30 forward and C-beta reverse primers. A single record per CDR3 protein comes from TCRdb applying MiXCR to the multiplex PCR reads. The top ten hold over 15% of the sample, which has a few hundred thousand distinct CDR3 sequences, nearly 60% seen once. Unsorted whole blood yielded blood RNA, and germline DNA was extracted as well. The specimen was peripheral blood. The receptor source for this set is a young woman with primary liver carcinoma and hepatitis B virus infection.

The chain recombines TRBV30 with TRBJ1-1; D not certain. CDR1 GTSNPN and CDR2 SVGIG come from the germline V gene (reference sequence). CDR3 length equals 14 residues. Trimming removed 2 bases at V and 3 bases at J, with 13 bases between. CDR3: CAWSPPTWHTEAFF. CDR3 DNA sequence: TGTGCCTGGAGTCCCCCGACATGGCACACTGAAGCTTTCTTT.

Note on this clonotype: A read error is possible here, since a much larger clone lies one base away. V and J are TRBV11-2 and TRBJ2-1, with 8 bases matching TRBD1. The CDR3 is 15 amino acids. Germline V lookup: CDR1 SGHAT, CDR2 FQNNGV. Written as DNA, the CDR3 is TGTACCAGCAGCACCCGACAGGGGAGACACAATGAGCAGCTCTTC. Protein sequence: CTSSTRQGRHNEQLF.

Only a few counts were recorded for this clonotype. The chain uses TRBV5-5 and TRBJ2-1; 7 nucleotides match TRBD2. Trimming took 5 bases from V and 6 from J; bases not matched to a gene: 8. CDR3 size: 14 residues. CDR1 and CDR2 (germline): SGHKS, YYEKEE (reference sequence). This CDR3 is CASRLKGTTNEQFF. CDR3 DNA: TGTGCCAGCAGATTAAAAGGGACTACCAATGAGCAGTTCTTC.

With respect to this clonotype: The junction departs from the called germline gene at one end, perhaps through a read error. The CDR3 bases are TGTGCCAGCAGCTTAGCGCAGGGGGGGGCCAACGCCCTGACTTTC. The encoded protein is CASSLAQGGANALTF. The V and J genes are TRBV7-8 and TRBJ2-6; D might be TRBD1 or TRBD2, each matching 7 bases. The germline V gene has CDR1 SGHVS and CDR2 FQNEAQ. This CDR3 is 15 amino acids long.

As regards this clonotype: The junction does not match germline at one end; this may be a read error. This chain links TRBV12-3 or TRBV12-4 with TRBJ2-2; D assignment may be TRBD1 or TRBD2 (5 bases each). There are 15 residues in the CDR3. The CDR3 DNA reads as TGTGCCAGCAGGGGGGACCGGGGCTACACCGGGGAGCTGCTTTTT. Its translation: CASRGDRGYTGELLF.

This clonotype was recorded only once. V gene TRBV2 combines with J gene TRBJ2-6, with 7 bases identical to TRBD2. The junction had 7 bases not matched to a gene; V was cut back by 8 bases and J by 0 bases. Per the germline V gene, CDR1 is SNHLY and CDR2 is FYNNEI. The CDR3 covers 16 residues. For the CDR3, the DNA is TGTGCCAGCCGAGACTGGGGGGGCTCTGGGGCCAACGTCCTGACTTTC. Encoded protein: CASRDWGGSGANVLTF. Filled out from reference TRBV2 and TRBJ2-6, the complete variable domain reads EPEVTQTPSHQVTQMGQEVILRCVPISNHLYFYWYRQILGQKVEFLVSFYNNEISEKSEIFDDQFSVERPDGSNFTLKIRSTKLEDSAMYFCASRDWGGSGANVLTFGAGSRLTVL.

The CDR3 sequence: CASSTAVGSSGSVNEQYF. The CDR3 DNA is TGTGCCAGCAGCACCGCCGTGGGGTCGAGCGGGAGTGTTAACGAGCAGTACTTC. The rearrangement uses TRBV7-8 and TRBJ2-7, with 8 nucleotides matching TRBD2. The germline V gene has CDR1 SGHVS and CDR2 FQNEAQ. V lost 5 bases, J lost 5 bases, and 20 bases stayed unmatched. The CDR3 extends over 18 amino acids.

Remarks on this clonotype: A much more abundant neighbour one base away suggests this may be a read error. The chain employs TRBV6-1 and TRBJ1-1; 8 bases are shared with TRBD1. CDR3 length: 14 amino acids. Germline CDR1 MNHNS, CDR2 SASEGT. CDR3 in DNA: TGTGTCAGCAGTGGTAAACAGGGGGATACTGAAGCTTTCTTT. It yields the protein CVSSGKQGDTEAFF.

As to this clonotype: Sequence at one end of the junction differs from germline and may be a read error. The chain employs TRBV11-3 and TRBJ2-7; D might be TRBD1 (6 bases). Germline-derived CDR1 and CDR2 are SGHNT and YENEEA. This CDR3 has 14 amino acids. The CDR3 is CASSSSQGGIEQYF. CDR3 sequence (DNA): TGTGCCAGCAGCTCATCCCAAGGGGGAATCGAGCAATACTTC.

This clonotype was recorded a few times. V is TRBV6-1 and J is TRBJ1-3; D not resolved. Between the trimmed V and J ends, which lost 2 bases and 0 bases, there was a span of 8 bases. Germline lookup yields CDR1 MNHNS and CDR2 SASEGT. The CDR3 has 15 residues. As DNA, the CDR3 is TGTGCCAGCAGTGAAACTCCTAGCTCTGGAAACACCATATATTTT. Amino acids: CASSETPSSGNTIYF.

The chain uses TRBV29-1 and TRBJ2-5, with D unclear. The germline V gene has CDR1 SQVTM and CDR2 ANQGSEA. V gave up 6 bases and J gave up 5 bases, with 10 bases separating them. This CDR3 region has 11 residues. Here the CDR3 reads CSVESSETQYF. The CDR3 DNA sequence: TGCAGCGTCGAGAGCAGTGAGACCCAGTACTTC.

This clonotype was counted once. A much larger clone differs from this one at a single base, so this may be a read error. The chain has TRBV4-2 and TRBJ2-7, with 7 nucleotides matching TRBD2. Germline trimming cut 7 bases from V and 1 base from J; bases unmatched to any gene: 7. Looked up from germline, CDR1 is LGHNA and CDR2 is YNFKEQ. This CDR3 contains 14 residues. CDR3 sequence reads: CASNRGVGSYEQYF. CDR3 bases: TGTGCCAGCAACCGGGGGGTAGGTTCCTACGAGCAGTACTTC.

As to this clonotype: Just one base apart from a much larger clone, this may be a read error. The chain couples TRBV6-5 to TRBJ2-7, with 13 positions matching TRBD2. Germline values: CDR1 MNHEY, CDR2 SVGAGI. J gave up 6 bases and V 6 bases, and 5 bases lay outside the gene matches. The CDR3 totals 14 residues. Here the CDR3 DNA reads TGTGCCAGCAGCCGGACTAGCGGGAGACGCGAGCAGTACTTC. It encodes CASSRTSGRREQYF.

Regarding this clonotype: This may be a read error, as it is one base from a much larger clone. The CDR3 protein is CASSGQGTDTRYF. The CDR3 region has the DNA TGTGCCAGCAGTGGACAGGGCACAGATACGCGGTATTTT. This rearrangement joins TRBV12-3 or TRBV12-4 to TRBJ2-3, with 8 bases lining up with TRBD1. The CDR3 spans 13 residues.

The chain recombines TRBV11-2 with TRBJ1-5; D may be TRBD1 (6 bases). Germline values: CDR1 SGHAT, CDR2 FQNNGV. V was trimmed by 5 bases and J by 7 bases, leaving 15 bases between them. The length of the CDR3 is 14 residues. The CDR3 here is CASSPGTWIQPQHF. CDR3 coding DNA: TGTGCCAGCAGCCCGGGGACATGGATCCAGCCCCAGCATTTT.

Remarks on this clonotype: An end of the junction differs from the germline gene, which may be a read error. DNA of the CDR3: TGTGTCACCAGTGAAGAGGGGCGACTAGCGGCGTTTTTCTTC. The encoded protein is CVTSEEGRLAAFFF. This rearrangement joins TRBV24-1 to TRBJ2-1; 9 bases match TRBD2. CDR3 length: 14 amino acids. Per the germline V gene, CDR1 is KGHDR and CDR2 is SFDVKD.

Comment on this clonotype: Just one base apart from a much larger clone, this may be a read error. This chain uses TRBV29-1 with TRBJ2-7; TRBD1 matches at 9 bases. The V gene's germline CDR1 is SQVTM and CDR2 ANQGSEA. This CDR3 region has 12 residues. The CDR3: CSAEGTGSEQYF. The DNA of the CDR3 is TGCAGCGCTGAAGGGACAGGGTCCGAGCAGTACTTC.

As for this clonotype: This may stem from a read error, because a much larger clone lies one nucleotide away. This chain joins TRBV12-3 or TRBV12-4 and TRBJ2-3; TRBD2 agrees at 8 bases. This CDR3 comprises 13 residues. For the CDR3, the DNA is TGTGCCAGCAGTCGGGGGGGTACAGATATGCAGTATTTT. It translates to CASSRGGTDMQYF.

The chain combines TRBV4-2 with TRBJ2-1; D is perhaps TRBD1 (6 bases). The ends were cut back, 7 bases at V and 6 bases at J, with 19 bases in the middle. CDR1 is LGHNA, CDR2 YNFKEQ, per germline. CDR3 length: 15 amino acids. The CDR3 loop is CASNRVVGGPNEQFF. The CDR3 nucleotides read TGTGCCAGCAACCGAGTGGTTGGGGGCCCCAATGAGCAGTTCTTC.

Remarks on this clonotype: At one of its ends the junction is not consistent with the germline gene, which may arise from a read error. This chain connects TRBV11-3 to TRBJ2-7; no firm D call. The CDR3 covers 15 residues. The germline V gene has CDR1 SGHNT and CDR2 YENEEA. The CDR3: CASSLGGSMKNVQHF. The CDR3 region has the DNA TGTGCCAGCAGCTTAGGTGGAAGTATGAAGAACGTGCAGCACTTC. Drawing the rest from reference TRBV11-3 and TRBJ2-7, the complete variable domain is EAGVVQSPRYKIIEKKQPVAFWCNPISGHNTLYWYLQNLGQGPELLIRYENEEAVDDSQLPKDRFSAERLKGVDSTLKIQPAELGDSAVYLCASSLGGSMKNVQHFGPGTRLTVT.

This clonotype was observed at least ten times. This rearrangement joins TRBV6-2 or TRBV6-3 to TRBJ2-7; 10 bases map to TRBD2. The trim removed 2 bases at V and 4 bases at J, leaving 5 bases unmatched. Germline CDR1 and CDR2: MNHEY and SVGEGT. This CDR3 spans 15 amino acids. The CDR3 region has the DNA TGTGCCAGCAGTTACGCCGGGACTAGCGAGTACGAGCAGTACTTC. This translates into CASSYAGTSEYEQYF.

Only a few counts were recorded for this clonotype. The chain uses TRBV7-9 and TRBJ1-2, with D possibly TRBD1 on 5 matching bases. Germline lookup yields CDR1 SEHNR and CDR2 FQNEAQ (reference sequence). CDR3 size: 15 residues. The ends were cut back, 5 bases at V and 2 bases at J, with 15 bases in the middle. The CDR3 sequence: CASSPRDPTNYGYTF. The CDR3 nucleotides are TGTGCCAGCAGCCCCAGGGACCCCACCAACTATGGCTACACCTTC.

Turning to this clonotype: The CDR3 does not end in the conserved phenylalanine or tryptophan, so this is likely a read error. V usage is TRBV4-1 and J usage is TRBJ1-6, with D unresolved. The CDR3 sequence is 15 residues long. Germline assignment: CDR1 MGHRA and CDR2 YSYEKL. Trimming took off 10 bases at V and 6 bases at J, with 19 bases between the two ends. CDR3 sequence: CANGQDSAINSPLHS. In DNA form, the CDR3 reads TGCGCCAACGGCCAAGATAGCGCAATTAATTCACCCCTCCACTCT.

The CDR3 DNA reads as TGCGCCAGCAGCGCCGGGGACTCCACCCTGGAGACCCAGTACTTC. Translated: CASSAGDSTLETQYF. The chain is built from TRBV5-1 and TRBJ2-5; perhaps TRBD2 as D (6 bases). Germline V gives CDR1 SGHRS, CDR2 YFSETQ. The V and J ends lost 4 bases and 5 bases respectively, with 18 bases between them. The CDR3 has 15 residues.